This T cell receptor beta chain was recovered during a study of T cells in Graves' hyperthyroidism and ophthalmopathy. Comments on this clonotype: What it recognizes is unknown.

Amplification yielded TCR beta CDR3 regions, with RNA transcripts as the source. TCR CDR3 regions were first amplified by RT-PCR with HTBI primers. TCRdb analysed the multiplex PCR reads with MiXCR anew, one entry per CDR3 protein. The data contain about 560,000 distinct CDR3 sequences, under 60% of them singletons. Study-wide findings and caveats: In the blood, most expanded thyroid clonotypes above 0.001 appeared as well. Ophthalmopathy and stable hyperthyroidism were separated by a 13 V-J model.

The V gene's germline CDR1 is SEHNR and CDR2 FQNEAQ (reference sequence). The germline V and J ends were trimmed by 4 bases and 10 bases, with 16 bases remaining between them. CDR3 length: 13 amino acids. V and J are TRBV7-9 and TRBJ1-1, with D uncertain. Material for sequencing was peripheral blood or thyroid tissue (not recorded which). The sequence was obtained from a woman between 18 and 30 years old with Graves' hyperthyroidism. In DNA form, the CDR3 reads TGTGCCAGCAGCTATTGGAGGAACGGAGGAGCTTTCTTT. Amino acid sequence: CASSYWRNGGAFF.